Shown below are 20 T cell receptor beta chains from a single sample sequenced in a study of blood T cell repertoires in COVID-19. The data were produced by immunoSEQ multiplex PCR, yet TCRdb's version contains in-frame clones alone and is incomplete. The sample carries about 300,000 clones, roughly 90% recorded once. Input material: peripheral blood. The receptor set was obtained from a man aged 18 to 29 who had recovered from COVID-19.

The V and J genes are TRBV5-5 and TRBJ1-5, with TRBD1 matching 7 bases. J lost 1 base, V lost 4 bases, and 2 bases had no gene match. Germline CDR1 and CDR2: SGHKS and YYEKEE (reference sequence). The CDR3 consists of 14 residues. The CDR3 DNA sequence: TGTGCCAGCAGCCGACAGGGAAGCAATCAGCCCCAGCATTTT. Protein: CASSRQGSNQPQHF.

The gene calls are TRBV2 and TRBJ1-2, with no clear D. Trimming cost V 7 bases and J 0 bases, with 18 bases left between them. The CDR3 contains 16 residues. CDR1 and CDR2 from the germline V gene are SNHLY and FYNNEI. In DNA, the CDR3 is TGTGCCAGCATCCCACACCCGACTTCAGCTAACTATGGCTACACCTTC. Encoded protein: CASIPHPTSANYGYTF.

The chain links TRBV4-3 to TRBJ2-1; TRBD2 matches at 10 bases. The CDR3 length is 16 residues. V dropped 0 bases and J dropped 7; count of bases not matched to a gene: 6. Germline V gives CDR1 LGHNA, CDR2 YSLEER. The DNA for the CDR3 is TGCGCCAGCAGCCAAGAATTCAGCGGGGGGGCGAATGAGCAGTTCTTC. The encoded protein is CASSQEFSGGANEQFF.

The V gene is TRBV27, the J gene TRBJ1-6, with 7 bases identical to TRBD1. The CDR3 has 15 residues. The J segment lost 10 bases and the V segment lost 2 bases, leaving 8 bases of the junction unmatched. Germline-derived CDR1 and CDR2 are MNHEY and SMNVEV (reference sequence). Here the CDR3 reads CASSLTGEFGSPLHF. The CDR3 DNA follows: TGTGCCAGCAGTTTAACAGGGGAGTTTGGGTCACCCCTCCACTTT.

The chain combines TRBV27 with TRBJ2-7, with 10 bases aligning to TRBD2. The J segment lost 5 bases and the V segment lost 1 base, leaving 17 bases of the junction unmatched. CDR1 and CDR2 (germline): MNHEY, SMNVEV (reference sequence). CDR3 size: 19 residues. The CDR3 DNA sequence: TGTGCCAGCAGTTTATTTAAACCGGCTAGCGGGAGAGGGAAGGACGAGCAGTACTTC. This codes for CASSLFKPASGRGKDEQYF.

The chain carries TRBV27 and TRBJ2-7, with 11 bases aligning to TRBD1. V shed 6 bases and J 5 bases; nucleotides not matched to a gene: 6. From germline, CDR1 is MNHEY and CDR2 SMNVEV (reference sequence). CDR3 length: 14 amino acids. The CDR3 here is CASSSGTGGHEQYF. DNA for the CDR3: TGTGCCAGCAGCTCCGGGACAGGGGGGCACGAGCAGTACTTC.

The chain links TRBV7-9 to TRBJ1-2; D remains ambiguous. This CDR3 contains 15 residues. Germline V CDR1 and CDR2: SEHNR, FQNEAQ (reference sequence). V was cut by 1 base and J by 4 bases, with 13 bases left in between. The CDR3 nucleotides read TGTGCCAGCAGCTTAGGATCGACCGGAGCCTATGGCTACACCTTC. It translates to CASSLGSTGAYGYTF.

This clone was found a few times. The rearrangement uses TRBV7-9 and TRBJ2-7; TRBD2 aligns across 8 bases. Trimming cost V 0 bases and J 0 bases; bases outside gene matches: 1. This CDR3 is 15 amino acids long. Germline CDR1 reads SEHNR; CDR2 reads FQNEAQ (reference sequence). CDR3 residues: CASSLALAGSYEQYF. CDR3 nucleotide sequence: TGTGCCAGCAGCTTAGCCCTAGCGGGCTCCTACGAGCAGTACTTC.

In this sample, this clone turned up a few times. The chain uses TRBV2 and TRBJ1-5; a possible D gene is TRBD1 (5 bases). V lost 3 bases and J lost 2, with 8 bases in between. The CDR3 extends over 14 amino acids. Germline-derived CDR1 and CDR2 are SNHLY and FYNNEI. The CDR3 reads CASSDDSGNQPQHF. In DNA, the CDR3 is TGTGCCAGCAGTGATGACAGCGGCAATCAGCCCCAGCATTTT.

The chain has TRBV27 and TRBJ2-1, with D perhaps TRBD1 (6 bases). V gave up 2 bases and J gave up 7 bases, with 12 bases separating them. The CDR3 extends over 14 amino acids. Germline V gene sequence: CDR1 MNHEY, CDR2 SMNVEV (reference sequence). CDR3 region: CASSLVLDRNEQFF. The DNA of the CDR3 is TGTGCCAGCAGTTTAGTCCTCGACAGGAATGAGCAGTTCTTC.

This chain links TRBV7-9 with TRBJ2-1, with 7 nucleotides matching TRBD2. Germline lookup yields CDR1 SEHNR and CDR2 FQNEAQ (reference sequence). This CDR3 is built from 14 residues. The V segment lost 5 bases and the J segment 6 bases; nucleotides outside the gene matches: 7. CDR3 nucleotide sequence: TGTGCCAGCAGCCCGTTGGGAGGGCCCAATGAGCAGTTCTTC. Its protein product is CASSPLGGPNEQFF.

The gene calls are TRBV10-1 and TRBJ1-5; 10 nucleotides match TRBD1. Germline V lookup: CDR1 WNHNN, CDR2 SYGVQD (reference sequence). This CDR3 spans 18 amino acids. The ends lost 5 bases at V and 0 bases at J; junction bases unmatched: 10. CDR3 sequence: CASSPGQGILISNQPQHF. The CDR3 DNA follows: TGCGCCAGCAGTCCGGGACAGGGGATCTTAATTAGCAATCAGCCCCAGCATTTT.

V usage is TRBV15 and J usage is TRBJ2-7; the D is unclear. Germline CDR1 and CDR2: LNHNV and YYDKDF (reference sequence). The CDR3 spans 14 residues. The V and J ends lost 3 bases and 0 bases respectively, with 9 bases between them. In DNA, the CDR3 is TGTGCCACCAGCAGCCGGTCGAGCTCCTACGAGCAGTACTTC. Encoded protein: CATSSRSSSYEQYF.

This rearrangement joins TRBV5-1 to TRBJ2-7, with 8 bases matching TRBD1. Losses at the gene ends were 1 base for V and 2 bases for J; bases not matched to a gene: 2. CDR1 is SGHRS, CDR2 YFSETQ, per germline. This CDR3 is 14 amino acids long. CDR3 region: CASSLTGGTYEQYF. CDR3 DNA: TGCGCCAGCAGCTTGACAGGGGGTACCTACGAGCAGTACTTC.

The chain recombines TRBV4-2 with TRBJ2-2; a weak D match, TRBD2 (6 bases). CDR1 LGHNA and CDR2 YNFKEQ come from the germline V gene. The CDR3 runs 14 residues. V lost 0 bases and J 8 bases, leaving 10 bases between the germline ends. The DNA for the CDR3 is TGTGCCAGCAGCCAAGAGGGAAGCGGGGGGGAGCTGTTTTTT. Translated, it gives CASSQEGSGGELFF.

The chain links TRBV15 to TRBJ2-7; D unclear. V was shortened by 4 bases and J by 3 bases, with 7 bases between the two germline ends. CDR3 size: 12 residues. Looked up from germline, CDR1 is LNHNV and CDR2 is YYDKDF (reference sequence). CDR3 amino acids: CATSTNHYEQYF. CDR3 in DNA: TGTGCCACCAGCACCAATCACTACGAGCAGTACTTC.

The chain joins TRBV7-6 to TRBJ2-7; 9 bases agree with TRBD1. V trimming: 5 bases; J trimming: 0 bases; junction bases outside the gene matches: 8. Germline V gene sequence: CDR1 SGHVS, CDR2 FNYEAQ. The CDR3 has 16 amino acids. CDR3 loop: CASSTDTGGRSYEQYF. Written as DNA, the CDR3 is TGTGCCAGCAGCACAGATACAGGGGGCCGCTCCTACGAGCAGTACTTC.

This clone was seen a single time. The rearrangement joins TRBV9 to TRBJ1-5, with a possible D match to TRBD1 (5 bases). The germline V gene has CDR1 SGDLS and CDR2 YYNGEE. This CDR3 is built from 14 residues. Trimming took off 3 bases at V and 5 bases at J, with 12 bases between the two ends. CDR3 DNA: TGTGCCAGCAGCGGGGGCCCGGGAGATCAGCCCCAGCATTTT. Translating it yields CASSGGPGDQPQHF.

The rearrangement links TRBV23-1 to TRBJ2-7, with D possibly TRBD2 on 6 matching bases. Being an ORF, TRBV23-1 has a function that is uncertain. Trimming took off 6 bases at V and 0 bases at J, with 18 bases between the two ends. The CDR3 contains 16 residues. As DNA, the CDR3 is TGCGCCAGCAGGGGGGGACTCGCCGACCTCTCCTACGAGCAGTACTTC. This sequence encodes CASRGGLADLSYEQYF.

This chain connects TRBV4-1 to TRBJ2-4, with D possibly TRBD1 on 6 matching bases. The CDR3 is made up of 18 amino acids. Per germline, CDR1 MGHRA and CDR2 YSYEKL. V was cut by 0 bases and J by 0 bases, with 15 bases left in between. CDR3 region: CASSQEGGGDQAKNIQYF. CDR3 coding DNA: TGCGCCAGCAGCCAAGAGGGTGGGGGCGATCAAGCCAAAAACATTCAGTACTTC.